A single sample gave rise to the 11 T cell receptor beta chains below, sequenced in a study of CD4+ T cells in melanoma. Profiled with immunoSEQ multiplex PCR; TCRdb holds only in-frame clones, not every one. The table lists about 140,000 clones, around 90% of them singletons. All receptors derive from a human donor with melanoma.

J is TRBJ2-6 and V is TRBV25-1; the D is unclear. Trimming pared 7 bases from V and 0 bases from J, leaving 7 bases between. Germline V gene lookup returns CDR1 MGHDK and CDR2 SYGVNS. The CDR3 has 14 amino acids. The CDR3 coding sequence is TGTGCCAGCACAGCCTCCTCTGGGGCCAACGTCCTGACTTTC. This codes for CASTASSGANVLTF. Combining the CDR3 with reference TRBV25-1 and TRBJ2-6 gives the whole variable domain EADIYQTPRYLVIGTGKKITLECSQTMGHDKMYWYQQDPGMELHLIHYSYGVNSTEKGDLSSESTVSRIRTEHFPLTLESARPSHTSQYLCASTASSGANVLTFGAGSRLTVL.

This chain links TRBV2 with TRBJ1-5, with 7 nucleotides matching TRBD1. Looked up from germline, CDR1 is SNHLY and CDR2 is FYNNEI. This CDR3 contains 14 residues. V lost 6 bases, J lost 4 bases, and 6 bases stayed unmatched. DNA for the CDR3: TGTGCCAGCAGCCTCGGGACAGAAAATCAGCCCCAGCATTTT. As protein: CASSLGTENQPQHF. Filled out from reference TRBV2 and TRBJ1-5, the complete variable domain reads EPEVTQTPSHQVTQMGQEVILRCVPISNHLYFYWYRQILGQKVEFLVSFYNNEISEKSEIFDDQFSVERPDGSNFTLKIRSTKLEDSAMYFCASSLGTENQPQHFGDGTRLSIL.

The chain employs TRBV7-9 and TRBJ2-7; D is unresolved. Between the trimmed V and J ends, which lost 5 bases and 1 base, there was a span of 9 bases. There are 13 residues in the CDR3. CDR1 and CDR2 from the germline V gene are SEHNR and FQNEAQ (reference sequence). In DNA, the CDR3 is TGTGCCAGCAGCCCCGGGCCATCCTACGAGCAGTACTTC. Amino acids: CASSPGPSYEQYF.

V gene TRBV6-5 combines with J gene TRBJ2-5; D perhaps matches TRBD1 (6 bases). The germline gives CDR1 MNHEY, CDR2 SVGAGI. V shed 0 bases and J shed 6 bases, with 14 bases lying between them. This CDR3 region has 15 residues. CDR3 sequence (DNA): TGTGCCAGCAGTTACTCGAAGGGGGTAAAAAAGACCCAGTACTTC. Translated, it gives CASSYSKGVKKTQYF.

The chain has TRBV27 and TRBJ1-1, with D unresolved. The CDR3 is made up of 15 amino acids. Germline CDR1 is MNHEY and CDR2 is SMNVEV (reference sequence). With 0 bases removed from V and 4 bases from J, the gap between germline ends came to 12 bases. The CDR3 nucleotides read TGTGCCAGCAGTTTATCCGTTCTGGGGTTCACTGAAGCTTTCTTT. Translating it yields CASSLSVLGFTEAFF.

This chain connects TRBV29-1 to TRBJ1-1, with D possibly TRBD1 on 6 matching bases. The CDR3 is made up of 12 amino acids. Looked up from germline, CDR1 is SQVTM and CDR2 is ANQGSEA. Deletions cut 8 bases from V and 4 bases from J, with 14 bases between. CDR3 DNA sequence: TGCAGCACAGCACCAGGGGCCACTGAAGCTTTCTTT. This codes for CSTAPGATEAFF.

The chain carries TRBV6-4 and TRBJ2-3; TRBD1 matches 9 bases. The germline gives CDR1 MRHNA, CDR2 SNTAGT. The V gene end was trimmed by 6 bases and the J gene end by 8 bases; junction bases not matched to a gene: 6. The CDR3 is made up of 13 amino acids. The CDR3 DNA follows: TGTGCCAGCAGGGCGGGACAGGGTGCTACGCAGTATTTT. Protein product: CASRAGQGATQYF.

The DNA of the CDR3 is TGTGCCAGCAGCTCGTATCAGGGGGCGCGGGCCTACGAGCAGTACTTC. Its translation: CASSSYQGARAYEQYF. The chain couples TRBV7-9 to TRBJ2-7, with TRBD1 matching 8 bases. Germline V gene lookup returns CDR1 SEHNR and CDR2 FQNEAQ (reference sequence). CDR3 length: 16 residues. The J segment lost 2 bases and the V segment lost 4 bases, leaving 10 bases of the junction unmatched. Full variable domain (remainder filled in from reference TRBV7-9 and TRBJ2-7): DTGVSQNPRHKITKRGQNVTFRCDPISEHNRLYWYRQTLGQGPEFLTYFQNEAQLEKSRLLSDRFSAERPKGSFSTLEIQRTEQGDSAMYLCASSSYQGARAYEQYFGPGTRLTVT.

The V call is TRBV18, the J call TRBJ2-7, with 10 bases matching TRBD2. V gave up 2 bases and J gave up 2 bases; unmatched junction bases: 6. CDR1 is KGHSH, CDR2 LQKENI, per germline. This CDR3 spans 16 amino acids. The CDR3 DNA reads TGTGCCAGCTCACCAAGGTTAACTAGCGGGGCCTACGAGCAGTACTTC. Amino acids: CASSPRLTSGAYEQYF.

This clone appeared once. V gene TRBV19 combines with J gene TRBJ1-5; the D is unclear. CDR1 and CDR2 (germline): LNHDA, SQIVND (reference sequence). The CDR3 covers 15 residues. V was shortened by 7 bases and J by 2 bases, with 15 bases between the two germline ends. The CDR3 coding sequence is TGTGCCAGTATGGCTGGGAGCGCCGGCAATCAGCCCCAGCATTTT. Protein: CASMAGSAGNQPQHF.

CDR3 DNA sequence: TGTGCCAGCAGCTTAGGGGACGGGCAGTTCTTC. It yields the protein CASSLGDGQFF. The gene calls are TRBV7-9 and TRBJ2-1; D may be TRBD1 or TRBD2 (5 bases each). CDR1 is SEHNR and CDR2 is FQNEAQ in the germline V gene (reference sequence). The length of the CDR3 is 11 residues. The V and J ends lost 1 base and 12 bases respectively, with 7 bases between them.